This T cell receptor (beta chain) was obtained from a study of blood T cell repertoires in COVID-19. On the study more broadly: PBMCs, B-cell-depleted T cells, or T cells provided the cDNA or gDNA that made up the material.

Looked up from germline, CDR1 is MDHEN and CDR2 is SYDVKM. Trimming removed 5 bases at V and 5 bases at J, with 9 bases between. The CDR3 runs 12 residues. The data were produced by immunoSEQ multiplex PCR, yet TCRdb's version contains in-frame clones alone and is incomplete. The repertoire holds fewer than 500,000 clones, with roughly 91% as singletons. This TCR came from a woman aged 25-40 years with acute or convalescent COVID-19. This sequence joins TRBV28 and TRBJ1-1, with D unresolved. Material: peripheral blood. The CDR3 spells CASSPTYTEAFF. The CDR3 DNA reads TGTGCCAGCAGTCCCACATATACTGAAGCTTTCTTT.